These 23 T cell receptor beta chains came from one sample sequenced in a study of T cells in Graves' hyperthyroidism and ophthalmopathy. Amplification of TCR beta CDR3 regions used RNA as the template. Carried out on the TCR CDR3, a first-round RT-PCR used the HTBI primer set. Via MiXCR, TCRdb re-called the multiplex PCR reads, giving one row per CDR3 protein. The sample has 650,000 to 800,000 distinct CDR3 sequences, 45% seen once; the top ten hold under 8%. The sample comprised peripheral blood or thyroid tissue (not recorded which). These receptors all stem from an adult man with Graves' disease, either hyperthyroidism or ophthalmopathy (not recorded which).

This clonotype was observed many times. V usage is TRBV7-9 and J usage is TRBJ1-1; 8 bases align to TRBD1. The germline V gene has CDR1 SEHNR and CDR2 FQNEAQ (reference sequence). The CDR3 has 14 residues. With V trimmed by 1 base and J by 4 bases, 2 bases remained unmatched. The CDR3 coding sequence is TGTGCCAGCAGCTTAGACACAGGGGGCACTGAAGCTTTCTTT. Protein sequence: CASSLDTGGTEAFF.

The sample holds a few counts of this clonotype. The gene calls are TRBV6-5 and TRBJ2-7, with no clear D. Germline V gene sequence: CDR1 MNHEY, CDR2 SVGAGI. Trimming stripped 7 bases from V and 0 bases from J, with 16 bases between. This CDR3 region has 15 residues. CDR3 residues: CASTPTGIGSYEQYF. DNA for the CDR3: TGTGCCAGCACCCCGACTGGGATAGGCTCCTACGAGCAGTACTTC.

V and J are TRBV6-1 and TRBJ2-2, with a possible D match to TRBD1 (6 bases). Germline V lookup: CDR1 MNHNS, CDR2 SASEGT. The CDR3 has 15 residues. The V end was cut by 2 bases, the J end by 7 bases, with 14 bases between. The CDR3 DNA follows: TGTGCCAGCAGTGAAATGACGACAGGCGGCGGGGAGCTGTTTTTT. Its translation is CASSEMTTGGGELFF.

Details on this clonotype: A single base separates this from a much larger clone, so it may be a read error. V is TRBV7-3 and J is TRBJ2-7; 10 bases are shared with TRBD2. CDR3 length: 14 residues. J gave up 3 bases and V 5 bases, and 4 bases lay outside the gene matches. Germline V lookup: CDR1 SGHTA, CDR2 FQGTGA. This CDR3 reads CASSTGTSVYEQYF. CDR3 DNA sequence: TGTGCCAGCAGCACCGGGACTAGCGTCTACGAGCAGTACTTC.

Here the CDR3 reads CASSPQTGGRNYGYTF. CDR3 nucleotide sequence: TGTGCCAGCAGCCCCCAGACAGGGGGAAGGAACTATGGCTACACCTTC. The genes are TRBV7-2 and TRBJ1-2; 9 positions agree with TRBD1. Per germline, CDR1 SGHTA and CDR2 FQGNSA. CDR3 size: 16 residues. The junction had 9 bases not matched to a gene; V was cut back by 5 bases and J by 2 bases. The whole variable domain, remainder taken from reference TRBV7-2 and TRBJ1-2, is GAGVSQSPSNKVTEKGKDVELRCDPISGHTALYWYRQSLGQGLEFLIYFQGNSAPDKSGLPSDRFSAERTGGSVSTLTIQRTQQEDSAVYLCASSPQTGGRNYGYTFGSGTRLTVV.

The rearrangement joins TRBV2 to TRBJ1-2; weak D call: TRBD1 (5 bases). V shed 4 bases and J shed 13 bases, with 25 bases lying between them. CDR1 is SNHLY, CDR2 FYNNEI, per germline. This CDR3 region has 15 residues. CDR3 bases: TGTGCCAGCAGTGCCATCGGGACTTCTAACTATGGTTCCACCTTC. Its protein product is CASSAIGTSNYGSTF.

In nucleotides, the CDR3 is TGTGCCAGCAGCTTGGCGTCCGGCGAGCAGTACTTC. The encoded protein is CASSLASGEQYF. This chain connects TRBV5-6 to TRBJ2-7; D gene ambiguous. The V end lost 0 bases, the J end lost 6 bases, and 7 bases lay between the germline ends. Germline CDR1 reads SGHDT; CDR2 reads YYEEEE. This CDR3 comprises 12 residues. The full variable domain, completed using reference TRBV5-6 and TRBJ2-7, is DAGVTQSPTHLIKTRGQQVTLRCSPKSGHDTVSWYQQALGQGPQFIFQYYEEEERQRGNFPDRFSGHQFPNYSSELNVNALLLGDSALYLCASSLASGEQYFGPGTRLTVT.

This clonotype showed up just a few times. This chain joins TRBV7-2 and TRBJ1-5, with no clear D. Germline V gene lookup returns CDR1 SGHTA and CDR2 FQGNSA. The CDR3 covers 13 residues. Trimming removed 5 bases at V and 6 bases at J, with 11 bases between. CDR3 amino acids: CASSQGLAQPQHF. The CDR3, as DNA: TGTGCCAGCAGCCAAGGGCTGGCTCAGCCCCAGCATTTT.

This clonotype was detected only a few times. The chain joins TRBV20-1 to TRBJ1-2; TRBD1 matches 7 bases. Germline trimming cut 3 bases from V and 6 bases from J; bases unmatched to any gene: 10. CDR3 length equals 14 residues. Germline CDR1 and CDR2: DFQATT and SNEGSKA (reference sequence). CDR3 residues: CSARGTDRVNGYTF. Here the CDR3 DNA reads TGCAGTGCTAGGGGGACTGACAGGGTAAATGGCTACACCTTC.

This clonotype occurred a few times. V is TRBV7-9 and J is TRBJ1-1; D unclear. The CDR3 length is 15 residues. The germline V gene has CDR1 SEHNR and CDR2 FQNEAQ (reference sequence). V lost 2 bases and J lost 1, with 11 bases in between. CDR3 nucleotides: TGTGCCAGCAGCTTATATGGGAATGGGAACACTGAAGCTTTCTTT. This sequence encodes CASSLYGNGNTEAFF.

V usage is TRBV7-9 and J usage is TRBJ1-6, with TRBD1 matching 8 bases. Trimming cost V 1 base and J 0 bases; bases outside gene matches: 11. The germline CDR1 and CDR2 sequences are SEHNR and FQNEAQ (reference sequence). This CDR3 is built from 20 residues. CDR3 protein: CASSLGQGADSSSYNSPLHF. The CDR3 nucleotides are TGTGCCAGCAGCTTAGGGCAGGGGGCCGACTCGAGCTCCTATAATTCACCCCTCCACTTT.

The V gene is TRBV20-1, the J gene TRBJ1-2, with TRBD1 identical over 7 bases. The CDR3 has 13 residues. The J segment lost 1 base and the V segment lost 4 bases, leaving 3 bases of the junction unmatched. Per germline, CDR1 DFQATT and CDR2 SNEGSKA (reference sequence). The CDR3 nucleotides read TGCAGTGCTACAGGGGGGGATAACTATGGCTACACCTTC. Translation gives CSATGGDNYGYTF.

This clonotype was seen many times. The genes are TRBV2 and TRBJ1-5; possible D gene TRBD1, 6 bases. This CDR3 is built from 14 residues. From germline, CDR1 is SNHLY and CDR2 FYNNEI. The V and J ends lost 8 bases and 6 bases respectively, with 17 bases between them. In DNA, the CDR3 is TGTGCCAGCGGCTTTCTGACAGGAGGTCAGCCCCAGCATTTT. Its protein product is CASGFLTGGQPQHF. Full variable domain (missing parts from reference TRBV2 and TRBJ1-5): EPEVTQTPSHQVTQMGQEVILRCVPISNHLYFYWYRQILGQKVEFLVSFYNNEISEKSEIFDDQFSVERPDGSNFTLKIRSTKLEDSAMYFCASGFLTGGQPQHFGDGTRLSIL.

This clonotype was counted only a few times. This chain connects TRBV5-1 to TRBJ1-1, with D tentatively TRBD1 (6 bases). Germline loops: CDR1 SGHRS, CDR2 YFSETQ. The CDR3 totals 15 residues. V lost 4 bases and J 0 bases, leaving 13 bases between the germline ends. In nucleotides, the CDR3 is TGCGCCAGCAGCGGAAGCGGACAGATGAACACTGAAGCTTTCTTT. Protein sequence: CASSGSGQMNTEAFF.

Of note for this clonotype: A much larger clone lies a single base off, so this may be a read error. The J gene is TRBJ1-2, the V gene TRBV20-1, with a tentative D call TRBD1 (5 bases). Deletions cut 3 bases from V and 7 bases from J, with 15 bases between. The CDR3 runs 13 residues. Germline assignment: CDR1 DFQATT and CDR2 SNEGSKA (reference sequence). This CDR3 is CSARHGGNSGYTF. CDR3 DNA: TGCAGTGCTAGGCACGGGGGAAATAGTGGCTACACCTTC.

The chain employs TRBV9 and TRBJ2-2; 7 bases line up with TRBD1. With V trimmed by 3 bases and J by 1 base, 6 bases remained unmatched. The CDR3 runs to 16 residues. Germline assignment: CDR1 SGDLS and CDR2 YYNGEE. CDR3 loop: CASSGSGTENTGELFF. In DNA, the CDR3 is TGTGCCAGCAGCGGGTCCGGGACAGAGAACACCGGGGAGCTGTTTTTT.

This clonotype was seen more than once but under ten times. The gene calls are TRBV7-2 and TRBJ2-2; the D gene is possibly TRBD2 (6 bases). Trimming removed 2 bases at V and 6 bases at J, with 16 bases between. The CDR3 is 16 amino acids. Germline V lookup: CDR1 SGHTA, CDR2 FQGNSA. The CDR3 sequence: CASSLLTGEVAGELFF. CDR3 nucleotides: TGTGCCAGCAGCTTATTAACGGGAGAGGTCGCCGGGGAGCTGTTTTTT.

CDR3 region: CSAPGAEKLFF. DNA for the CDR3: TGCAGTGCCCCCGGGGCCGAAAAACTGTTTTTT. V usage is TRBV20-1 and J usage is TRBJ1-4, with D possibly matching TRBD1 (5 bases). The CDR3 consists of 11 residues. The V gene's germline CDR1 is DFQATT and CDR2 SNEGSKA (reference sequence). The V end was cut by 6 bases, the J end by 8 bases, with 10 bases between.

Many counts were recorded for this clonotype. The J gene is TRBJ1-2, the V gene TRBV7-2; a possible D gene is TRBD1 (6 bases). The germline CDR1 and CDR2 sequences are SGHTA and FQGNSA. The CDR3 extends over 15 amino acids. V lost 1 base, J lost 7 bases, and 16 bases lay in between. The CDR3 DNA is TGTGCCAGCAGCTTAGTGCGGACAGATATGATTGGCTACACCTTC. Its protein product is CASSLVRTDMIGYTF.

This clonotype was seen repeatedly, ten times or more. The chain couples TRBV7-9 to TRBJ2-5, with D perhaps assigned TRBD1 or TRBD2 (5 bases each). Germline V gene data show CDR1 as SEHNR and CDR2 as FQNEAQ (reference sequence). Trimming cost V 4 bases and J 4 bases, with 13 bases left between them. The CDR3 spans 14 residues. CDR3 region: CASSSRGVPETQYF. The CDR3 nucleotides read TGTGCCAGCAGCTCGCGAGGGGTTCCAGAGACCCAGTACTTC.

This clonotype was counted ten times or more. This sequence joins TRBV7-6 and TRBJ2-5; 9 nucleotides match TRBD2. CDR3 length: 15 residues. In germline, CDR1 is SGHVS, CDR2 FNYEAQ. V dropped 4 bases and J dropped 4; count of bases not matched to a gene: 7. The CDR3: CASSSRLAVRETQYF. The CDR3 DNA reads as TGTGCCAGCAGCTCTCGACTAGCGGTCCGAGAGACCCAGTACTTC.

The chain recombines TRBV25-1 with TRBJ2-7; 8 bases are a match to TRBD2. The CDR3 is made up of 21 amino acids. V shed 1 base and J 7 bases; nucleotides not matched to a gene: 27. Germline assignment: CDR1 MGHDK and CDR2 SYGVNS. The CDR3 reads CASSELRGDTGTRPRGREQYF. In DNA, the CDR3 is TGTGCCAGCAGTGAATTGAGGGGAGACACCGGGACTAGGCCTCGCGGGAGGGAGCAGTACTTC.

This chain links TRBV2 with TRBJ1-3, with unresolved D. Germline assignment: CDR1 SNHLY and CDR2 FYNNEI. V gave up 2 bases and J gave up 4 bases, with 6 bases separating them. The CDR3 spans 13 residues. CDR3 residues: CASSEILGNTIYF. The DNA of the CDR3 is TGTGCCAGCAGTGAAATTCTGGGAAACACCATATATTTT.